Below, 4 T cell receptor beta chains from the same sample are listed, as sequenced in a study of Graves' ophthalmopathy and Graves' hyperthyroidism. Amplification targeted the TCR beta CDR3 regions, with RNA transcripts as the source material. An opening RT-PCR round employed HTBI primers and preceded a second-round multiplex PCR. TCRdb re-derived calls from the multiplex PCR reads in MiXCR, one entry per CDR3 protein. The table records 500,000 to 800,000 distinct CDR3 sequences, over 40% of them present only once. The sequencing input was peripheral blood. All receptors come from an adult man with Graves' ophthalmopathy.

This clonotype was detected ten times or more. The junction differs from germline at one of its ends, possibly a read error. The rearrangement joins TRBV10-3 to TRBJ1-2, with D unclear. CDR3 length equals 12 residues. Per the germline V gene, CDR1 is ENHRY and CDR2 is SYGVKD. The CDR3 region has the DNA TGTGCCAGCAGTGACGGAATCTATGGCTACACCTTC. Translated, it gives CASSDGIYGYTF.

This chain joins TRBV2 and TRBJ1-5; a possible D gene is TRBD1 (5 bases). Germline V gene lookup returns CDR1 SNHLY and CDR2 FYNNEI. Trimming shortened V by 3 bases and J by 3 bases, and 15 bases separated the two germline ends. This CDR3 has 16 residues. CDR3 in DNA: TGTGCCAGCAGTGAGGGGGAGGGGCCAGACAATCAGCCCCAGCATTTT. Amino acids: CASSEGEGPDNQPQHF.

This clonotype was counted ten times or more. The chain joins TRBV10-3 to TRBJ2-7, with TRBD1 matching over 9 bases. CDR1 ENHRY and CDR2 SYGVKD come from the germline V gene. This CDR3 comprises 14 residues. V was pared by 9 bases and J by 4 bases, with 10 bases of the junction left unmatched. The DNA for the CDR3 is TGTGCCATAGGGAGGACAGGGGAGGTGTACGAGCAGTACTTC. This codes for CAIGRTGEVYEQYF.

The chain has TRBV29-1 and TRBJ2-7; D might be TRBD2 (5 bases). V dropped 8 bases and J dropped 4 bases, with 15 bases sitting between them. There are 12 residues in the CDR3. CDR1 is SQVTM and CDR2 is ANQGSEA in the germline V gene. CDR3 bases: TGCAGCCAAGCGGACGGCGAGTACGAGCAGTACTTC. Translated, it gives CSQADGEYEQYF.